These T cell receptor beta chains were read from a single sample in a study of blood T cells in healthy people across ages. TCRdb re-derived calls from the 5' RACE reads in MiXCR, one entry per CDR3 protein. The sample lists about 690,000 distinct CDR3 sequences; approximately 40% were seen once. Material: blood. The origin of the receptors is a man aged 80 or over in good health. Each CDR3 is given without its conserved first and last residue. The D gene is left open where the match is weak. Expanded clones are given a class, and other clones once, few, many or no size at all.

d_gene,abundance,v_gene,CDR3aa
-,-,TRBV29-1,SGARAAEQF
-,many,TRBV29-1,SVEGPPLATDTQY
TRBD1,few,TRBV27,ASSPRGQVVTGELF
-,-,TRBV14,ASSQGYGSIQY
TRBD1,few,TRBV4-1,ASRSGTGNTGELF
-,-,TRBV10-3,AISDRSLYGYT
-,many,TRBV29-1,SVIDSSRIYGYT
-,-,TRBV20-1,SARVHTGELF
-,-,TRBV9,ASSEAPSTDTQY
TRBD2,-,TRBV10-3,AIKRGGLLDEQF
-,-,TRBV6-4,ASSDSRRSTDTQY
-,few,TRBV4-2,ASSLTHLAKNIQY
TRBD1,-,TRBV28,ASSPKGQDIIQY